This T cell receptor beta chain originates from a study of blood T cell repertoires in COVID-19. This clone has more than one count but fewer than ten. Using immunoSEQ multiplex PCR, the repertoire was profiled, and TCRdb retains in-frame clones only, with some absent. The table records a few hundred thousand clones, around 90% of them present only once. The receptor was derived from a human donor in a cohort sampled during active COVID-19. Sequencing used peripheral blood.

DNA of the CDR3: TGTGCCAGCAGCCTTCAGGGTAATGAAAAACTGTTTTTT. Translation: CASSLQGNEKLFF. This sequence joins TRBV7-9 and TRBJ1-4, with D possibly TRBD1 on 5 matching bases. Trimming stripped 5 bases from V and 4 bases from J, with 8 bases between. CDR1 SEHNR and CDR2 FQNEAQ come from the germline V gene (reference sequence). The CDR3 loop spans 13 amino acids.